The 23 T cell receptor beta chains in this list originate from one sample, sequenced in a study of blood T cell repertoires in COVID-19. The method was immunoSEQ multiplex PCR; TCRdb's version includes in-frame clones alone and lacks a portion of them. This table has about 330,000 clones, around 88% appearing once. The source material was peripheral blood. Source of these receptors: a woman in her 50s with acute or convalescent COVID-19.

V is TRBV6-4 and J is TRBJ1-1; D is possibly TRBD1 (5 bases). The germline V gene encodes CDR1 MRHNA and CDR2 SNTAGT. V lost 2 bases and J 3 bases, leaving 13 bases between the germline ends. The CDR3 is 15 residues long. For the CDR3, the DNA is TGTGCCAGCAGTGACACCCCGGGGGGGTACACTGAAGCTTTCTTT. Residues: CASSDTPGGYTEAFF.

The rearrangement joins TRBV5-8 to TRBJ2-2; a possible D gene is TRBD1 (6 bases). The CDR3 consists of 16 residues. Germline values: CDR1 SGHTS, CDR2 YDEGEE. Trimming removed 1 base at V and 5 bases at J, with 15 bases between. The CDR3 bases are TGTGCCAGCAGCTTGACGTTACAGGGTTATACCGGGGAGCTGTTTTTT. Protein sequence: CASSLTLQGYTGELFF.

The chain couples TRBV30 to TRBJ2-3; 8 nucleotides align to TRBD2. The CDR3 covers 13 residues. CDR1 GTSNPN and CDR2 SVGIG come from the germline V gene (reference sequence). The J segment lost 1 base and the V segment lost 8 bases, leaving 5 bases of the junction unmatched. CDR3 loop: CAIPGLGTDTQYF. The CDR3 DNA follows: TGTGCCATACCGGGACTAGGCACAGATACGCAGTATTTT.

This sequence joins TRBV9 and TRBJ1-2; the D is unclear. Germline V lookup: CDR1 SGDLS, CDR2 YYNGEE. The CDR3 extends over 13 amino acids. V shed 0 bases and J shed 10 bases, with 13 bases lying between them. CDR3 sequence reads: CASSVGELFPYTF. In DNA form, the CDR3 reads TGTGCCAGCAGCGTAGGGGAGCTATTCCCCTACACCTTC.

The rearrangement uses TRBV3-1 (or the pseudogene TRBV3-2) and TRBJ2-5; 7 positions match TRBD2. The CDR3 is 14 amino acids. The J segment lost 4 bases and the V segment lost 5 bases, leaving 7 bases of the junction unmatched. Germline V gene sequence: CDR1 LGHDT, CDR2 YNNKEL (reference sequence). The CDR3 reads CASSRDYQAETQYF. The DNA for the CDR3 is TGTGCCAGCAGCAGGGACTACCAAGCAGAGACCCAGTACTTC.

The CDR3 region is CASSLQGKEEDTQYF. The CDR3 DNA follows: TGTGCCAGCAGCTTACAGGGGAAGGAAGAAGATACGCAGTATTTT. The V and J genes are TRBV11-2 and TRBJ2-3, with a possible D match to TRBD1 (6 bases). The CDR3 totals 15 residues. Trimming removed 2 bases from V and 5 bases from J, with 14 bases in between. Germline-derived CDR1 and CDR2 are SGHAT and FQNNGV.

The CDR3 DNA reads as TGTGCCAGCAGCTTGTTCATGACTAATGAAAAACTGTTTTTT. It codes for CASSLFMTNEKLFF. The chain employs TRBV5-6 and TRBJ1-4; D is uncertain. The CDR3 runs to 14 residues. The ends were cut back, 1 base at V and 2 bases at J, with 6 bases in the middle. Germline CDR1 reads SGHDT; CDR2 reads YYEEEE.

The rearrangement uses TRBV24-1 and TRBJ2-3; TRBD2 agrees at 8 bases. J was trimmed by 2 bases and V by 3 bases; bases with no gene match: 6. The V gene's germline CDR1 is KGHDR and CDR2 SFDVKD. The CDR3 totals 16 residues. The CDR3 protein is CATSDPLAGNTDTQYF. The CDR3 DNA follows: TGTGCCACCAGTGATCCCTTAGCGGGAAACACAGATACGCAGTATTTT.

The chain couples TRBV5-1 to TRBJ2-2, with D tentatively TRBD1 (5 bases). V gave up 3 bases and J gave up 6 bases, with 12 bases separating them. The CDR3 is 14 residues long. Germline V CDR1 and CDR2: SGHRS, YFSETQ. DNA of the CDR3: TGCGCCAGCAGCTCCACAGGACACGCCGGGGAGCTGTTTTTT. Amino acid sequence: CASSSTGHAGELFF.

To note about this clone: The sample carries other DNA sequences with the same CDR3. The chain combines TRBV5-6 with TRBJ1-5; D might be TRBD1 (6 bases). V shed 3 bases and J shed 7 bases, with 11 bases lying between them. The CDR3 contains 13 residues. Germline V gene lookup returns CDR1 SGHDT and CDR2 YYEEEE. The CDR3 protein is CASSSGQTQPQHF. DNA of the CDR3: TGTGCCAGCAGCTCTGGACAGACGCAGCCCCAGCATTTT.

The V gene is TRBV15, the J gene TRBJ1-3; D is undetermined. The CDR3 loop spans 15 amino acids. Trimming removed 4 bases from V and 0 bases from J, with 10 bases in between. Germline-derived CDR1 and CDR2 are LNHNV and YYDKDF (reference sequence). In DNA, the CDR3 is TGTGCCACCAGCACCGACACCAACTCTGGAAACACCATATATTTT. This translates into CATSTDTNSGNTIYF.

This clone was seen a handful of times. DNA for the CDR3: TGTGCCAGCAGTTCCGACAGCCACGAGCAGTACTTC. The encoded protein is CASSSDSHEQYF. The genes are TRBV6-5 and TRBJ2-7, with D perhaps TRBD1 (5 bases). The CDR3 length is 12 residues. The germline V gene encodes CDR1 MNHEY and CDR2 SVGAGI. The germline V and J ends were trimmed by 4 bases and 5 bases, with 9 bases remaining between them.

The V gene is TRBV7-8, the J gene TRBJ2-5; TRBD1 matches at 8 bases. V gave up 4 bases and J gave up 5 bases; unmatched junction bases: 6. Looked up from germline, CDR1 is SGHVS and CDR2 is FQNEAQ. The CDR3 runs to 14 residues. This CDR3 reads CASSSDRAGETQYF. The CDR3 DNA follows: TGTGCCAGCAGCTCGGACAGGGCGGGGGAGACCCAGTACTTC.

This rearrangement joins TRBV5-5 to TRBJ2-7; 7 bases map to TRBD2. CDR1 and CDR2 from the germline V gene are SGHKS and YYEKEE (reference sequence). The V gene end was trimmed by 4 bases and the J gene end by 4 bases; junction bases not matched to a gene: 11. The CDR3 extends over 15 amino acids. The CDR3 here is CASSRVRRDYYEQYV. The CDR3 DNA is TGTGCCAGCAGCCGAGTTCGCAGGGACTATTACGAGCAGTACGTC.

In DNA, the CDR3 is TGTGCCAGCAGTTTTATGGACAGCCATCTTTTCTCCTACAATGAGCAGTTCTTC. Translating it yields CASSFMDSHLFSYNEQFF. The chain uses TRBV25-1 and TRBJ2-1; weak D call: TRBD1 (6 bases). Germline assignment: CDR1 MGHDK and CDR2 SYGVNS. V was cut by 5 bases and J by 0 bases, with 20 bases left in between. The CDR3 consists of 18 residues.

V usage is TRBV4-2 and J usage is TRBJ2-3; 8 nucleotides align to TRBD2. The CDR3 covers 15 residues. V was pared by 6 bases and J by 2 bases, with 7 bases of the junction left unmatched. Germline lookup yields CDR1 LGHNA and CDR2 YNFKEQ. The CDR3 spells CASREAGETTDTQYF. CDR3 bases: TGTGCCAGCAGGGAAGCGGGGGAGACCACAGATACGCAGTATTTT.

The chain couples TRBV18 to TRBJ1-1; 9 bases map to TRBD1. After removal of 4 bases from V and 5 bases from J, the junction contained 8 bases not matched to a gene. The CDR3 extends over 15 amino acids. Germline loops: CDR1 KGHSH, CDR2 LQKENI. The CDR3 loop reads CASSQPGQGRTEAFF. The CDR3 nucleotides are TGTGCCAGCTCACAACCGGGACAGGGACGGACTGAAGCTTTCTTT. Full variable domain (missing parts from reference TRBV18 and TRBJ1-1): NAGVMQNPRHLVRRRGQEARLRCSPMKGHSHVYWYRQLPEEGLKFMVYLQKENIIDESGMPKERFSAEFPKEGPSILRIQQVVRGDSAAYFCASSQPGQGRTEAFFGQGTRLTVV.

The J gene is TRBJ2-1, the V gene TRBV27; TRBD2 agrees at 13 bases. This CDR3 has 14 residues. Germline CDR1 and CDR2: MNHEY and SMNVEV (reference sequence). V lost 9 bases to trimming and J lost 4 bases; unmatched junction nucleotides: 3. The CDR3 loop is CASRTSGRYNEQFF. CDR3 bases: TGTGCCAGTCGGACTAGCGGGAGATACAATGAGCAGTTCTTC.

The gene calls are TRBV27 and TRBJ2-1; 9 nucleotides agree with TRBD1. The CDR3 is made up of 15 amino acids. V trimming: 3 bases; J trimming: 15 bases; junction bases outside the gene matches: 15. The V gene's germline CDR1 is MNHEY and CDR2 SMNVEV (reference sequence). This CDR3 reads CASSFPPPGQGRVFF. The CDR3, as DNA: TGTGCCAGCAGTTTTCCGCCCCCGGGACAGGGAAGGGTGTTCTTC.

The count of this clone is one. This sample includes further DNA sequences coding for the same CDR3. This chain links TRBV27 with TRBJ1-2, with D unresolved. This CDR3 has 13 amino acids. V lost 0 bases and J 5 bases, leaving 7 bases between the germline ends. Germline assignment: CDR1 MNHEY and CDR2 SMNVEV (reference sequence). Written as DNA, the CDR3 is TGTGCCAGCAGTTTATCGCCCAGTTATGGCTACACCTTC. Protein product: CASSLSPSYGYTF.

This clone has a single count. CDR3 nucleotide sequence: TGTGCCAGCAGCTTGTACACAGAGGGCGAAGACGAGCAGTACTTC. It specifies CASSLYTEGEDEQYF. The chain employs TRBV5-4 and TRBJ2-7; possible D gene TRBD2, 5 bases. V shed 1 base and J shed 5 bases, with 16 bases lying between them. The CDR3 consists of 15 residues. CDR1 is SGHNT and CDR2 is YYREEE in the germline V gene (reference sequence).

This clone has just one count. The same CDR3 can be traced to other DNA sequences in this sample. The rearrangement uses TRBV30 and TRBJ2-5; the match to TRBD2 covers 12 bases. V lost 1 base, J lost 4 bases, and 1 base stayed unmatched. The CDR3 has 14 amino acids. Germline V lookup: CDR1 GTSNPN, CDR2 SVGIG (reference sequence). The DNA of the CDR3 is TGTGCCTGGAGTGAGGGACTAGCGGGAGAGACCCAGTACTTC. As protein: CAWSEGLAGETQYF.

The chain uses TRBV19 and TRBJ1-1, with 10 bases fitting TRBD1. The V gene end was trimmed by 6 bases and the J gene end by 11 bases; junction bases not matched to a gene: 6. The CDR3 totals 12 residues. Germline V gives CDR1 LNHDA, CDR2 SQIVND (reference sequence). CDR3 nucleotide sequence: TGTGCCAGTAGGGACAGGGGGTATCAGGCTTTCTTT. Protein sequence: CASRDRGYQAFF.